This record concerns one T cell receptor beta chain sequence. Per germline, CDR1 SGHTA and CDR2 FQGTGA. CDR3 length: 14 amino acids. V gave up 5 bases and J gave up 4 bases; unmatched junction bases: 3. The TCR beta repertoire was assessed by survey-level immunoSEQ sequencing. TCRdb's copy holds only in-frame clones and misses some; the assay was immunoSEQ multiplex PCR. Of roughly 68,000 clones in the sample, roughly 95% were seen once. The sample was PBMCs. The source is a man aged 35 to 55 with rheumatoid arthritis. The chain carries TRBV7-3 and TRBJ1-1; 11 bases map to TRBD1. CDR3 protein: CASSLGQGATEAFF. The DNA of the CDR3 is TGTGCCAGCAGCCTAGGACAGGGGGCCACTGAAGCTTTCTTT.